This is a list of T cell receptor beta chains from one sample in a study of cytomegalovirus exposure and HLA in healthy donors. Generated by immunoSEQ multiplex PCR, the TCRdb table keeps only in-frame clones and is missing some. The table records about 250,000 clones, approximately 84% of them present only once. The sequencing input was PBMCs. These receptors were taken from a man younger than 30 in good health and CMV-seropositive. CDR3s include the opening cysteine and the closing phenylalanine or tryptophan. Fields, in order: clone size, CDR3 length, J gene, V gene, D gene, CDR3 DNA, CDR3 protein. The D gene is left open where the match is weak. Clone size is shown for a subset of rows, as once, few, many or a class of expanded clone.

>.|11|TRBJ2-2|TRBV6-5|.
TGTGCCAGCAGGAGGAGCGGGGAGCTGTTTTTT
CASRRSGELFF
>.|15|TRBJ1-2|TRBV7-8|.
TGTGCCAGCAGCCCCTCCTTAGGCATGGACTATGGCTACACCTTC
CASSPSLGMDYGYTF
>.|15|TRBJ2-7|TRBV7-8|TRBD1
TGTGCCAGCAGCCCGAGGGACAGGTCCGGCCACGAGCAGTACTTC
CASSPRDRSGHEQYF
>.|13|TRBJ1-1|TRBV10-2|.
TGCGCCAGCAGCGACCCTCAGTGGACTGAAGCTTTCTTT
CASSDPQWTEAFF
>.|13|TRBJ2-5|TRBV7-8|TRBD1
TGTGCCAGCAGCAGGGACAGATGGGAGACCCAGTACTTC
CASSRDRWETQYF
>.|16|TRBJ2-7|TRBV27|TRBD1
TGTGCCAGCAAGGCCTATTCGACAGGGGTGACCTACGAGCAGTACTTC
CASKAYSTGVTYEQYF
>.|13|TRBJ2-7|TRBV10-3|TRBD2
TGTGCCACCGCGGGACTAGACTCCTCCGAGCAGTACTTC
CATAGLDSSEQYF
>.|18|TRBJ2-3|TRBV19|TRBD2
TGTGCCAGTAGTATCGGACTAGCGGGAGGACGGTTTACAAATACGCAGTATTTT
CASSIGLAGGRFTNTQYF
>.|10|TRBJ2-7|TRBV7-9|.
TGTGCCAGCGGCGGCTACGAGCAGTACTTC
CASGGYEQYF
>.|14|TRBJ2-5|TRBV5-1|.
TGCGCCAGCAGCTTGGCCCTGGACCGGGAGACCCAGTACTTC
CASSLALDRETQYF
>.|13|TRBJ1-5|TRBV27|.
TGTGCCAGCAGTTTATCTGTAGATCAGCCCCAGCATTTT
CASSLSVDQPQHF
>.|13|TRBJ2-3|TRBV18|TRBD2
TGTGCCAGCTCACCAGCGGGAGTAGATACGCAGTATTTT
CASSPAGVDTQYF
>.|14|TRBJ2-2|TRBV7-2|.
TGTGCCAGCAGCCGATGGACGCAGTCCGGGGAGCTGTTTTTT
CASSRWTQSGELFF
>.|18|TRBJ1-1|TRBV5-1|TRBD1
TGCGCCAGCAGCTTGGCGATATACAGGGGGCACTTAGAGACTGAAGCTTTCTTT
CASSLAIYRGHLETEAFF
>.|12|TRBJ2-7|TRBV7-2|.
TGTGCCAGCAGCCTTAGCTCCTACGAGCAGTACTTC
CASSLSSYEQYF
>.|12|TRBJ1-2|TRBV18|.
TGTGCCAGCTCACTGAGGACTTTTGGCTACACCTTC
CASSLRTFGYTF
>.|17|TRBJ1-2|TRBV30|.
TGTGCCTGGAGTGTATTAGTTTGGGGGCAGGTCGGCTATGGCTACACCTTC
CAWSVLVWGQVGYGYTF
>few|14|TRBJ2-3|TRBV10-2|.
TGCGCCAGCAGTGAGGGTCTAGGCACAGATACGCAGTATTTT
CASSEGLGTDTQYF
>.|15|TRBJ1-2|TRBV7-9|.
TGTGCCAGCAGCTTATCTATGGCCCTAAACTATGGCTACACCTTC
CASSLSMALNYGYTF
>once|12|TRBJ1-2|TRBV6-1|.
TGTGCCAGCAGTGGACAGCTCTATGGCTACACCTTC
CASSGQLYGYTF
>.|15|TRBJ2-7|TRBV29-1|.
TGCAGCGCCGAGGGGGGTCTCATGCCCCCCTACGAGCAGTACTTC
CSAEGGLMPPYEQYF
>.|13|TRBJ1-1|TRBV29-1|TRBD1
TGCAGCGTTGGACAGGGGCCTTTCGCTGAAGCTTTCTTT
CSVGQGPFAEAFF
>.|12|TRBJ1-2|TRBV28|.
TGTGCCAGCAGTTGGGGTAACTATGGCTACACCTTC
CASSWGNYGYTF
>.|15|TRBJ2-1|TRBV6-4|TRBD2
TGTGCCAGCAGTCAGCTAGCGGGAGAAGGCAATGAGCAGTTCTTC
CASSQLAGEGNEQFF
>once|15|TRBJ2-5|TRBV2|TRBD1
TGTGCCAGCAGTGTAGGTGGGACAGGCAAAGAGACCCAGTACTTC
CASSVGGTGKETQYF
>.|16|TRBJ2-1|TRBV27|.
TGTGCCAGCAGTTCCCCTGGGGCGGGCTCCTACAATGAGCAGTTCTTC
CASSSPGAGSYNEQFF
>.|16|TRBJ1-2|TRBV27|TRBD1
TGTGCCAGCAGCCGCTTGGGACAGGGGGCGCAGGATGGCTACACCTTC
CASSRLGQGAQDGYTF
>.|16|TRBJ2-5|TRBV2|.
TGTGCCAGCAGCCACCACAACCGGGGGCTAAAAGAGACCCAGTACTTC
CASSHHNRGLKETQYF
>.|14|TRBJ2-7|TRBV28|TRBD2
TGTGCCAGCAGTCCTCTAGCGGGAGAAAGCGAGCAGTACTTC
CASSPLAGESEQYF
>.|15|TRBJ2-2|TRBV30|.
TGTGCCTGGAGTCCCGGGACGACGAACACCGGGGAGCTGTTTTTT
CAWSPGTTNTGELFF
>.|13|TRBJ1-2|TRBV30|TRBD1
TGTGCCTGGAGAAAGTCAGGGGGAGATGGCTACACCTTC
CAWRKSGGDGYTF